The 10 T cell receptor beta chains below come from one sample, sequenced in a study of blood T cell repertoires in COVID-19 (TCRdb year 2020). Library construction relied on the immunoSEQ multiplex PCR assay. Not all clones reach the TCRdb copy of this immuneACCESS table, which keeps in-frame sequences only. Checked studies attribute under half of the gap to unresolved V genes and leave the rest unexplained. Present in this sample are about 83,000 clones, about 88% of which were seen just once. 7.5% to 9.5% of the sample is taken by the ten largest. Specimen: peripheral blood. All receptors derive from a man aged 80 or over with active or convalescent COVID-19.

This chain's CDR3 is CANPPDISEKLFF. CDR3 bases: TGCGCCAACCCCCCGGACATTAGTGAAAAACTGTTTTTT. The chain recombines TRBV23-1 with TRBJ1-4; D might be TRBD1 (5 bases). TRBV23-1 is assigned to the ORF class and has an uncertain function. The CDR3 consists of 13 residues. V lost 10 bases and J 7 bases, leaving 16 bases between the germline ends.

The chain employs TRBV2 and TRBJ1-3, with 10 nucleotides matching TRBD1. The CDR3 runs 13 residues. J gave up 8 bases and V 9 bases, and 7 bases lay outside the gene matches. Germline values: CDR1 SNHLY, CDR2 FYNNEI. The CDR3 loop is CASTGQGIDTIYF. The CDR3 region has the DNA TGTGCCAGTACGGGACAGGGGATAGACACCATATATTTT.

The chain has TRBV2 and TRBJ1-6; D is unclear. This CDR3 is 14 amino acids long. V was pared by 3 bases and J by 7 bases, with 10 bases between. Germline V gene sequence: CDR1 SNHLY, CDR2 FYNNEI. CDR3 DNA: TGTGCCAGCAGTGATTGGGCTTCGAATTCACCCCTCCACTTT. Encoded protein: CASSDWASNSPLHF.

The chain employs TRBV24-1 and TRBJ1-5; D is ambiguous. Per the germline V gene, CDR1 is KGHDR and CDR2 is SFDVKD. The CDR3 consists of 18 residues. Trimming pared 1 base from V and 0 bases from J, leaving 15 bases between. The CDR3 sequence: CATSDFGQRVYSNQPQHF. The CDR3 nucleotides read TGTGCCACCAGTGATTTCGGTCAGAGGGTCTATAGCAATCAGCCCCAGCATTTT.

The chain joins TRBV7-2 to TRBJ1-2; unclear D gene. Trimming pared 5 bases from V and 6 bases from J, leaving 16 bases between. The CDR3 is made up of 14 amino acids. Looked up from germline, CDR1 is SGHTA and CDR2 is FQGNSA. The CDR3 spells CASSLDSAADGYTF. DNA of the CDR3: TGTGCCAGCAGCCTTGATTCGGCGGCTGATGGCTACACCTTC.

The V and J genes are TRBV7-8 and TRBJ2-3, with D unclear. The CDR3 runs 17 residues. The germline gives CDR1 SGHVS, CDR2 FQNEAQ. The V and J ends lost 0 bases and 5 bases respectively, with 18 bases between them. This CDR3 is CASSLARSYVMGDTQYF. The CDR3 coding sequence is TGTGCCAGCAGCTTAGCGCGTAGCTACGTTATGGGAGATACGCAGTATTTT.

This clone has just one count. This chain connects TRBV6-5 to TRBJ2-1, with 9 positions matching TRBD2. The CDR3 is made up of 15 amino acids. Germline loops: CDR1 MNHEY, CDR2 SVGAGI. Germline trimming cut 7 bases from V and 8 bases from J; bases unmatched to any gene: 12. The CDR3 sequence: CASTAGGGAIYEQFF. DNA of the CDR3: TGTGCCAGCACCGCCGGCGGGGGGGCTATTTATGAGCAGTTCTTC.

This clone came up once. DNA for the CDR3: TGTGCTAGTGGTTTGGGGACTCACGAAGAGACCCAGTACTTC. Its translation is CASGLGTHEETQYF. The rearrangement links TRBV12-5 to TRBJ2-5; tentatively, D is TRBD2 (5 bases). Germline V gene data show CDR1 as LGHNT and CDR2 as FRNRAP. V was trimmed by 1 base and J by 3 bases, leaving 9 bases between them. The length of the CDR3 is 14 residues.

The V gene is TRBV29-1, the J gene TRBJ1-1, with TRBD1 matching 8 bases. The CDR3 consists of 14 residues. V was pared by 5 bases and J by 2 bases, with 7 bases of the junction left unmatched. Germline values: CDR1 SQVTM, CDR2 ANQGSEA. The CDR3 DNA reads as TGCAGCGTTTCAGCAGGGGGCTTCAACACTGAAGCTTTCTTT. It codes for CSVSAGGFNTEAFF.

This clone appeared a single time. The chain has TRBV25-1 and TRBJ1-6, with 7 bases that match TRBD1. After removal of 8 bases from V and 5 bases from J, the junction contained 3 bases not matched to a gene. Germline CDR1 reads MGHDK; CDR2 reads SYGVNS. The CDR3 is 13 residues long. The DNA for the CDR3 is TGTGCCAGCGGGGACAGCCATAATTCACCCCTCCACTTT. Its protein product is CASGDSHNSPLHF.